A selection of T cell receptor beta chains follows, all from one sample in a study of control samples from healthy donors and cancer patients. Sequenced by immunoSEQ multiplex PCR; TCRdb stores in-frame clones only, minus some. The sample has 100,000 to 150,000 clones, 88% seen once. Sequenced material: blood. The origin of the receptors is a man in his fifties or sixties in good health. CDR3s include the opening cysteine and the closing phenylalanine or tryptophan. A D gene is named only where the DNA matches it firmly. A clone size is listed for some rows: how often the clone was seen (once, few, many), or a class if it is expanded.

D gene: NA
J gene: TRBJ1-6
V gene: TRBV28
clone size: few
CDR3 protein: CASSLLSGNSPLHF
CDR3 DNA: TGTGCCAGCAGTTTATTGTCAGGAAATTCACCCCTCCACTTT

D gene: NA
J gene: TRBJ1-6
V gene: TRBV6-5
clone size: NA
CDR3 protein: CAGPPLNSPLHF
CDR3 DNA: TGTGCCGGCCCCCCCCTAAATTCACCCCTCCACTTT

D gene: NA
J gene: TRBJ1-5
V gene: TRBV27
clone size: NA
CDR3 protein: CASSLFRGNQPQHF
CDR3 DNA: TGTGCCAGCAGTTTATTCAGGGGAAACCAGCCCCAGCATTTT

D gene: TRBD1
J gene: TRBJ1-5
V gene: TRBV18
clone size: NA
CDR3 protein: CASSAGQGVNQPQHF
CDR3 DNA: TGTGCCAGCTCAGCCGGACAGGGTGTCAATCAGCCCCAGCATTTT

D gene: NA
J gene: TRBJ2-7
V gene: TRBV6-1
clone size: NA
CDR3 protein: CASSDMAGRSPYEQYF
CDR3 DNA: TGTGCCAGCAGTGACATGGCGGGGCGCTCTCCCTACGAGCAGTACTTC

D gene: NA
J gene: TRBJ1-6
V gene: TRBV7-9
clone size: NA
CDR3 protein: CASSLNDVSPLHF
CDR3 DNA: TGTGCCAGCAGCCTTAATGACGTGTCACCCCTCCACTTT

D gene: NA
J gene: TRBJ2-7
V gene: TRBV6-5
clone size: NA
CDR3 protein: CASSYRDSSYEQYF
CDR3 DNA: TGTGCCAGCAGCTACAGGGATAGCTCCTACGAGCAGTACTTC

D gene: TRBD2
J gene: TRBJ2-3
V gene: TRBV6-1
clone size: NA
CDR3 protein: CASSDGKLAGSTDTQYF
CDR3 DNA: TGTGCCAGCAGTGATGGTAAGCTAGCGGGATCCACAGATACGCAGTATTTT

D gene: NA
J gene: TRBJ1-4
V gene: TRBV2
clone size: NA
CDR3 protein: CASSDGATNEKLFF
CDR3 DNA: TGTGCCAGCAGTGATGGTGCAACTAATGAAAAACTGTTTTTT

D gene: TRBD1
J gene: TRBJ1-4
V gene: TRBV7-9
clone size: once
CDR3 protein: CASSFLQGTNEKLFF
CDR3 DNA: TGTGCCAGCAGCTTTTTACAGGGGACTAATGAAAAACTGTTTTTT

D gene: TRBD1
J gene: TRBJ1-1
V gene: TRBV29-1
clone size: NA
CDR3 protein: CSVEGDRGLNTEAFF
CDR3 DNA: TGCAGCGTTGAAGGAGACAGGGGACTGAACACTGAAGCTTTCTTT

D gene: TRBD1
J gene: TRBJ1-6
V gene: TRBV28
clone size: NA
CDR3 protein: CASRQGGSPLHF
CDR3 DNA: TGTGCCAGCCGACAGGGAGGCTCACCCCTCCACTTT

D gene: TRBD1
J gene: TRBJ1-2
V gene: TRBV24-1
clone size: once
CDR3 protein: CATSDGYPGQGGDYGYTF
CDR3 DNA: TGTGCCACCAGTGACGGATACCCAGGACAGGGAGGAGACTATGGCTACACCTTC

D gene: TRBD2
J gene: TRBJ2-3
V gene: TRBV5-1
clone size: NA
CDR3 protein: CASSLVPSGGTDTQYF
CDR3 DNA: TGCGCCAGCAGCTTGGTCCCTAGCGGGGGCACAGATACGCAGTATTTT

D gene: TRBD1
J gene: TRBJ2-7
V gene: TRBV5-1
clone size: NA
CDR3 protein: CASSLDGQGVHEQYF
CDR3 DNA: TGCGCCAGCAGCTTGGACGGACAGGGGGTTCACGAGCAGTACTTC

D gene: TRBD2
J gene: TRBJ2-1
V gene: TRBV6-6
clone size: NA
CDR3 protein: CASTTYLTSGHNEQFF
CDR3 DNA: TGTGCCAGCACTACATACTTGACTAGCGGGCACAATGAGCAGTTCTTC

D gene: NA
J gene: TRBJ2-7
V gene: TRBV5-1
clone size: NA
CDR3 protein: CASSLVIGEQYF
CDR3 DNA: TGCGCCAGCAGCTTGGTGATCGGGGAGCAGTACTTC

D gene: NA
J gene: TRBJ2-5
V gene: TRBV3-1/TRBV3-2
clone size: NA
CDR3 protein: CASRGGVGEEQETQYF
CDR3 DNA: TGTGCCAGCAGAGGTGGAGTCGGGGAAGAGCAAGAGACCCAGTACTTC

D gene: TRBD2
J gene: TRBJ2-2
V gene: TRBV11-3
clone size: NA
CDR3 protein: CASSLFTAGATGELFF
CDR3 DNA: TGTGCCAGCAGCTTATTTACAGCGGGGGCCACCGGGGAGCTGTTTTTT

D gene: NA
J gene: TRBJ2-7
V gene: TRBV3-1/TRBV3-2
clone size: NA
CDR3 protein: CASSQDGRTYEQYF
CDR3 DNA: TGTGCCAGCAGCCAAGATGGCAGAACCTACGAGCAGTACTTC

D gene: NA
J gene: TRBJ2-7
V gene: TRBV19
clone size: NA
CDR3 protein: CASSISEGPYEQYF
CDR3 DNA: TGTGCCAGTAGTATAAGCGAGGGACCCTACGAGCAGTACTTC

D gene: NA
J gene: TRBJ2-1
V gene: TRBV9
clone size: NA
CDR3 protein: CASSLSGTDNEQFF
CDR3 DNA: TGTGCCAGCAGCCTTTCCGGGACTGACAATGAGCAGTTCTTC

D gene: NA
J gene: TRBJ1-2
V gene: TRBV7-2
clone size: NA
CDR3 protein: CASTGPGTYGYTF
CDR3 DNA: TGTGCCAGCACGGGACCGGGTACCTATGGCTACACCTTC

D gene: NA
J gene: TRBJ2-1
V gene: TRBV5-4
clone size: once
CDR3 protein: CASSLGGRGDNEQFF
CDR3 DNA: TGTGCCAGCAGCTTGGGCGGTCGTGGTGACAATGAGCAGTTCTTC

D gene: NA
J gene: TRBJ2-3
V gene: TRBV2
clone size: NA
CDR3 protein: CAVGKGTDTQYF
CDR3 DNA: TGTGCCGTGGGGAAGGGCACAGATACGCAGTATTTT

D gene: NA
J gene: TRBJ2-7
V gene: TRBV6-6
clone size: NA
CDR3 protein: CASSYSGQGPYEQYF
CDR3 DNA: TGTGCCAGCAGTTACAGCGGGCAGGGGCCCTACGAGCAGTACTTC

D gene: TRBD2
J gene: TRBJ2-4
V gene: TRBV6-5
clone size: NA
CDR3 protein: CASVPWGGSDIQYF
CDR3 DNA: TGTGCCAGCGTCCCTTGGGGGGGGTCTGACATTCAGTACTTC

D gene: NA
J gene: TRBJ1-1
V gene: TRBV6-2/TRBV6-3
clone size: NA
CDR3 protein: CASSRVQANTEAFF
CDR3 DNA: TGTGCCAGCAGTAGGGTACAGGCGAACACTGAAGCTTTCTTT

D gene: TRBD1
J gene: TRBJ1-2
V gene: TRBV28
clone size: NA
CDR3 protein: CASDDRGGGYTF
CDR3 DNA: TGTGCCAGCGACGACAGGGGAGGCGGCTACACCTTC

D gene: NA
J gene: TRBJ2-7
V gene: TRBV6-5
clone size: NA
CDR3 protein: CASSYSASDHSYEQYF
CDR3 DNA: TGTGCCAGCAGTTACTCGGCATCAGACCACTCTTACGAGCAGTACTTC

D gene: NA
J gene: TRBJ1-4
V gene: TRBV18
clone size: NA
CDR3 protein: CASSPVANEKLFF
CDR3 DNA: TGTGCCAGCTCACCAGTGGCGAATGAAAAACTGTTTTTT

D gene: NA
J gene: TRBJ1-1
V gene: TRBV11-2
clone size: NA
CDR3 protein: CASSSPAFLPEAFF
CDR3 DNA: TGTGCCAGCAGCTCCCCGGCGTTTCTTCCTGAAGCTTTCTTT

D gene: NA
J gene: TRBJ2-2
V gene: TRBV5-1
clone size: NA
CDR3 protein: CASLGETGELFF
CDR3 DNA: TGCGCCAGCCTAGGGGAGACCGGGGAGCTGTTTTTT

D gene: TRBD1
J gene: TRBJ1-1
V gene: TRBV4-2
clone size: NA
CDR3 protein: CASSGHRGNTEAFF
CDR3 DNA: TGTGCCAGCAGCGGACACAGGGGGAACACTGAAGCTTTCTTT

D gene: NA
J gene: TRBJ1-3
V gene: TRBV7-9
clone size: few
CDR3 protein: CASSALSGNTIYF
CDR3 DNA: TGTGCCAGCAGCGCCCTTTCTGGAAACACCATATATTTT

D gene: TRBD1
J gene: TRBJ1-1
V gene: TRBV28
clone size: NA
CDR3 protein: CASNRGGVNTEAFF
CDR3 DNA: TGTGCCAGCAACAGGGGTGGAGTGAACACTGAAGCTTTCTTT

D gene: NA
J gene: TRBJ1-1
V gene: TRBV5-4
clone size: few
CDR3 protein: CASSSGSGFSTEAFF
CDR3 DNA: TGTGCCAGCAGCTCTGGGTCGGGGTTTAGCACTGAAGCTTTCTTT

D gene: TRBD1
J gene: TRBJ2-1
V gene: TRBV9
clone size: NA
CDR3 protein: CASSSDTGDEQFF
CDR3 DNA: TGTGCCAGCAGCTCAGACACAGGGGATGAGCAGTTCTTC

D gene: NA
J gene: TRBJ1-1
V gene: TRBV19
clone size: NA
CDR3 protein: CASTAVSSLNTEAFF
CDR3 DNA: TGTGCCAGTACCGCCGTGAGCAGCTTGAACACTGAAGCTTTCTTT

D gene: NA
J gene: TRBJ2-6
V gene: TRBV19
clone size: NA
CDR3 protein: CASSIGESGANVLTF
CDR3 DNA: TGTGCCAGTAGTATAGGAGAGTCTGGGGCCAACGTCCTGACTTTC

D gene: TRBD1
J gene: TRBJ1-1
V gene: TRBV11-2
clone size: NA
CDR3 protein: CASSGSPGQGMNTEAFF
CDR3 DNA: TGTGCCAGCAGCGGTAGTCCGGGACAGGGCATGAACACTGAAGCTTTCTTT

D gene: TRBD2
J gene: TRBJ2-7
V gene: TRBV5-4
clone size: NA
CDR3 protein: CASSLGGTTYEQYF
CDR3 DNA: TGTGCCAGCAGCTTGGGAGGGACTACCTACGAGCAGTACTTC

D gene: TRBD1
J gene: TRBJ2-2
V gene: TRBV5-1
clone size: NA
CDR3 protein: CASSWDRARNTGELFF
CDR3 DNA: TGCGCCAGCAGTTGGGACAGGGCTAGAAACACCGGGGAGCTGTTTTTT

D gene: TRBD1
J gene: TRBJ1-1
V gene: TRBV4-1
clone size: NA
CDR3 protein: CASSHTGGMNTEAFF
CDR3 DNA: TGCGCCAGCAGCCACACAGGGGGGATGAACACTGAAGCTTTCTTT

D gene: NA
J gene: TRBJ1-2
V gene: TRBV2
clone size: few
CDR3 protein: CASLTRVGGYTF
CDR3 DNA: TGTGCCAGCTTAACCAGGGTTGGCGGCTACACCTTC

D gene: NA
J gene: TRBJ2-2
V gene: TRBV6-1
clone size: NA
CDR3 protein: CASSETVIMNTGELFF
CDR3 DNA: TGTGCCAGCAGTGAGACGGTAATTATGAACACCGGGGAGCTGTTTTTT

D gene: NA
J gene: TRBJ2-5
V gene: TRBV5-1
clone size: NA
CDR3 protein: CASSLEGGLGETQYF
CDR3 DNA: TGCGCCAGCAGCTTGGAAGGGGGTTTAGGAGAGACCCAGTACTTC

D gene: NA
J gene: TRBJ2-5
V gene: TRBV11-2
clone size: NA
CDR3 protein: CASSLRPGTRETQYF
CDR3 DNA: TGTGCCAGCAGCTTACGACCAGGGACCCGGGAGACCCAGTACTTC

D gene: TRBD2
J gene: TRBJ2-3
V gene: TRBV13
clone size: once
CDR3 protein: CASSLGTGGGDTQYF
CDR3 DNA: TGTGCCAGCAGCTTAGGCACGGGGGGTGGAGATACGCAGTATTTT

D gene: NA
J gene: TRBJ2-1
V gene: TRBV9
clone size: NA
CDR3 protein: CASSVGGWSEEQFF
CDR3 DNA: TGTGCCAGCAGCGTAGGGGGATGGTCTGAGGAGCAGTTCTTC

D gene: NA
J gene: TRBJ2-5
V gene: TRBV5-1
clone size: NA
CDR3 protein: CASSLKAGPEETQYF
CDR3 DNA: TGCGCCAGCAGCTTGAAGGCGGGACCGGAAGAGACCCAGTACTTC

D gene: NA
J gene: TRBJ1-3
V gene: TRBV19
clone size: NA
CDR3 protein: CASSIVGGSVNTIYF
CDR3 DNA: TGTGCCAGTAGTATAGTAGGAGGGTCTGTAAACACCATATATTTT

D gene: TRBD1
J gene: TRBJ1-2
V gene: TRBV4-1
clone size: NA
CDR3 protein: CASSPTGSYGYTF
CDR3 DNA: TGCGCCAGCAGCCCGACAGGGAGCTATGGCTACACCTTC

D gene: NA
J gene: TRBJ1-1
V gene: TRBV10-3
clone size: NA
CDR3 protein: CAISESWGTYTEAFF
CDR3 DNA: TGTGCCATCAGTGAGTCCTGGGGAACATACACTGAAGCTTTCTTT

D gene: TRBD1
J gene: TRBJ1-2
V gene: TRBV6-5
clone size: NA
CDR3 protein: CASRDDRVSGYTF
CDR3 DNA: TGTGCCAGCAGAGACGACAGGGTCAGCGGCTACACCTTC

D gene: TRBD2
J gene: TRBJ2-1
V gene: TRBV6-6
clone size: NA
CDR3 protein: CASSPAGALFFDEQFF
CDR3 DNA: TGTGCCAGCAGTCCAGCGGGGGCCCTATTCTTCGATGAGCAGTTCTTC

D gene: TRBD1
J gene: TRBJ1-4
V gene: TRBV28
clone size: NA
CDR3 protein: CASSPTGAKLFF
CDR3 DNA: TGTGCCAGCAGTCCAACAGGGGCAAAACTGTTTTTT

D gene: NA
J gene: TRBJ1-5
V gene: TRBV7-8
clone size: NA
CDR3 protein: CASSRNRSRANQPQHF
CDR3 DNA: TGTGCCAGCAGCCGTAACAGGAGTAGGGCCAATCAGCCCCAGCATTTT

D gene: TRBD2
J gene: TRBJ2-5
V gene: TRBV11-3
clone size: NA
CDR3 protein: CASSLRGTRDEETQYF
CDR3 DNA: TGTGCCAGCAGCTTAAGGGGGACTAGGGACGAAGAGACCCAGTACTTC